The 30 T cell receptor beta chains below were found in one sample sequenced in a study of blood T cells in healthy people across ages. Combining a sample-barcoded 5' primer with a J-beta primer mix, a second PCR ran for 7 to 11 cycles. One entry per CDR3 protein results from TCRdb running MiXCR on the 5' RACE reads. The sample consists of about 800,000 distinct CDR3 sequences, 58% of them appearing once. Material for sequencing was blood. The source of these receptors is a man younger than 40 in good health.

J is TRBJ2-7 and V is TRBV11-2; no firm D call. Between the trimmed V and J ends, which lost 8 bases and 2 bases, there was a span of 13 bases. Germline assignment: CDR1 SGHAT and CDR2 FQNNGV. This CDR3 spans 13 amino acids. CDR3 DNA sequence: TGTGCCAGCTCCATCGCGAGAACCTACGAGCAGTACTTC. Residues: CASSIARTYEQYF.

The sample holds a few counts of this clonotype. V gene TRBV4-3 combines with J gene TRBJ2-1, with D possibly being TRBD1 (5 bases). CDR3 length equals 15 residues. V shed 4 bases and J shed 9 bases, with 19 bases lying between them. CDR1 is LGHNA, CDR2 YSLEER, per germline. CDR3 in amino acids: CASSRHSGRGAEQFF. CDR3 DNA: TGCGCCAGCAGCCGACACTCCGGACGTGGGGCTGAGCAGTTCTTC.

The CDR3 bases are TGCGCCAGCAGCCAAGATTGGCCAGTCTCCTACAATGAGCAGTTCTTC. Translating it yields CASSQDWPVSYNEQFF. The chain couples TRBV4-3 to TRBJ2-1; no definite D call. The V gene lost 0 bases and the J gene lost 0 bases, with 9 bases spanning the gap. From germline, CDR1 is LGHNA and CDR2 YSLEER. The CDR3 is made up of 16 amino acids.

The chain couples TRBV12-3 or TRBV12-4 to TRBJ2-5, with D tentatively TRBD1 (6 bases). The CDR3 totals 14 residues. V was pared by 5 bases and J by 2 bases, with 12 bases between. The CDR3 spells CASSQTGLQETQYF. The CDR3 nucleotides are TGTGCCAGCAGTCAAACAGGGCTTCAAGAGACCCAGTACTTC.

The chain couples TRBV6-6 to TRBJ1-2; 9 bases fit TRBD1. J gave up 4 bases and V 0 bases, and 9 bases lay outside the gene matches. CDR1 MNHNY and CDR2 SVGAGI come from the germline V gene (reference sequence). The CDR3 consists of 17 residues. The CDR3 coding sequence is TGTGCCAGCAGTTACTCGGGCCCAGGACAGGGGAGCTATGGCTACACCTTC. Encoded protein: CASSYSGPGQGSYGYTF.

This rearrangement joins TRBV3-1 to TRBJ1-2; D is ambiguous. V gave up 0 bases and J gave up 6 bases, with 11 bases separating them. The CDR3 covers 14 residues. Germline lookup yields CDR1 LGHDT and CDR2 YNNKEL (reference sequence). The CDR3 DNA sequence: TGTGCCAGCAGCCAAGAGGGCCGGAATAATGGCTACACCTTC. As protein: CASSQEGRNNGYTF.

This chain joins TRBV7-2 and TRBJ2-5; no clear D. From germline, CDR1 is SGHTA and CDR2 FQGNSA. V was pared by 6 bases and J by 4 bases, with 15 bases between. This CDR3 has 14 amino acids. Here the CDR3 DNA reads TGTGCCAGCAGTACCGAGACTCGCCCAGAGACCCAGTACTTC. Translated: CASSTETRPETQYF.

This clonotype was seen just once. CDR3 nucleotide sequence: TGCAGTGCTAGATTCCGCGGGGGGGTCTACAATGAGCAGTTCTTC. Its translation: CSARFRGGVYNEQFF. V usage is TRBV20-1 and J usage is TRBJ2-1; TRBD2 matches 9 bases. CDR3 length: 15 residues. Germline trimming cut 2 bases from V and 3 bases from J; bases unmatched to any gene: 5. Germline CDR1 reads DFQATT; CDR2 reads SNEGSKA (reference sequence).

In this sample, this clonotype turned up once. The V and J genes are TRBV4-3 and TRBJ2-3; 8 bases match TRBD2. The junction had 13 bases not matched to a gene; V was cut back by 2 bases and J by 3 bases. The CDR3 covers 18 residues. Germline V lookup: CDR1 LGHNA, CDR2 YSLEER. The CDR3, as DNA: TGCGCCAGCAGCCAAACGTATCCGGGACTAGGGGAGACAGATACGCAGTATTTT. Amino acid sequence: CASSQTYPGLGETDTQYF.

This clonotype was seen a handful of times. The rearrangement uses TRBV7-2 and TRBJ2-7, with D hard to call. This CDR3 contains 12 residues. The ends were cut back, 5 bases at V and 6 bases at J, with 11 bases in the middle. Germline CDR1 SGHTA, CDR2 FQGNSA. CDR3 nucleotides: TGTGCCAGCAGCCCCTACATGGGCGAGCAGTACTTC. Translated: CASSPYMGEQYF.

This clonotype was picked up one time. This chain uses TRBV4-3 with TRBJ2-1, with D perhaps assigned TRBD1 or TRBD2 (5 bases each). The CDR3 extends over 15 amino acids. Germline CDR1 reads LGHNA; CDR2 reads YSLEER. Trimming stripped 3 bases from V and 7 bases from J, with 16 bases between. CDR3: CASSQRETGRNEQFF. The CDR3 nucleotides are TGCGCCAGCAGCCAGAGGGAAACAGGCCGAAATGAGCAGTTCTTC.

In its sample, this clonotype was seen a few times. The CDR3 protein is CASSNNLNRAPLHF. CDR3 nucleotide sequence: TGTGCCAGCTCGAATAACCTAAATAGGGCACCCCTCCACTTT. The chain combines TRBV11-2 with TRBJ1-6; no clear D. The germline gives CDR1 SGHAT, CDR2 FQNNGV. The CDR3 length is 14 residues. V lost 8 bases and J 11 bases, leaving 19 bases between the germline ends.

This clonotype was observed at least ten times. The chain links TRBV7-9 to TRBJ2-5; D gene uncertain. CDR1 and CDR2 from the germline V gene are SEHNR and FQNEAQ (reference sequence). CDR3 length: 12 amino acids. With 6 bases removed from V and 1 base from J, the gap between germline ends came to 6 bases. CDR3 sequence (DNA): TGTGCCAGCAGTTTAATCCAAGAGACCCAGTACTTC. Translating gives CASSLIQETQYF. Full variable domain (remainder filled in from reference TRBV7-9 and TRBJ2-5): DTGVSQNPRHKITKRGQNVTFRCDPISEHNRLYWYRQTLGQGPEFLTYFQNEAQLEKSRLLSDRFSAERPKGSFSTLEIQRTEQGDSAMYLCASSLIQETQYFGPGTRLLVL.

The chain joins TRBV20-1 to TRBJ2-5, with D tentatively TRBD2 (6 bases). Germline V gene sequence: CDR1 DFQATT, CDR2 SNEGSKA (reference sequence). The CDR3 totals 12 residues. V was trimmed by 6 bases and J by 2 bases, leaving 10 bases between them. The CDR3 here is CSAQEGQETQYF. The CDR3 nucleotides read TGCAGTGCCCAGGAGGGGCAAGAGACCCAGTACTTC.

This sequence joins TRBV29-1 and TRBJ2-2; TRBD2 agrees at 7 bases. Losses at the gene ends were 0 bases for V and 4 bases for J; bases not matched to a gene: 5. The CDR3 sequence is 15 residues long. CDR1 SQVTM and CDR2 ANQGSEA come from the germline V gene. The CDR3 reads CSVEEGGVGTGELFF. CDR3 bases: TGCAGCGTTGAAGAGGGAGGGGTAGGCACCGGGGAGCTGTTTTTT.

The genes are TRBV19 and TRBJ2-2; 8 nucleotides agree with TRBD1. This CDR3 spans 16 amino acids. Trimming at V came to 3 bases and at J to 6 bases, leaving 9 bases not matched to a gene. Germline V gene sequence: CDR1 LNHDA, CDR2 SQIVND (reference sequence). The CDR3 reads CASSMGGDRGAGELFF. CDR3 sequence (DNA): TGTGCCAGTAGTATGGGGGGCGACAGGGGAGCCGGGGAGCTGTTTTTT.

This chain links TRBV6-6 with TRBJ1-6, with 10 positions matching TRBD1. CDR3 length equals 13 residues. Per germline, CDR1 MNHNY and CDR2 SVGAGI (reference sequence). With V trimmed by 6 bases and J by 14 bases, 7 bases remained unmatched. CDR3 sequence reads: CASRGTGENTLHF. The CDR3 DNA reads as TGTGCCAGCAGAGGGACAGGGGAGAACACCCTCCACTTT.

This chain joins TRBV7-3 and TRBJ2-1, with D unresolved. Germline CDR1 is SGHTA and CDR2 is FQGTGA. This CDR3 has 15 residues. Deletions cut 1 base from V and 5 bases from J, with 12 bases between. The CDR3 here is CASSLIPHPNNEQFF. For the CDR3, the DNA is TGTGCCAGCAGCTTAATCCCCCATCCAAACAATGAGCAGTTCTTC.

Many counts were recorded for this clonotype. The CDR3 region is CSTAGAYGGEQFF. In DNA, the CDR3 is TGCAGTACAGCGGGAGCCTATGGGGGTGAGCAGTTCTTC. The V gene is TRBV29-1, the J gene TRBJ2-1; TRBD2 matches 8 bases. This CDR3 has 13 amino acids. Germline assignment: CDR1 SQVTM and CDR2 ANQGSEA.

The rearrangement links TRBV6-5 to TRBJ2-7; weak D call: TRBD2 (7 bases). Per germline, CDR1 MNHEY and CDR2 SVGAGI. Trimming took 6 bases from V and 2 from J, leaving 17 bases between them. The CDR3 loop spans 15 amino acids. CDR3 sequence (DNA): TGTGCCAGCAGAGGGTTAGAGGGGGGGACCTACGAGCAGTACTTC. This codes for CASRGLEGGTYEQYF.

The sample holds one count of this clonotype. The DNA is omitted, as the CDR3 cannot be located on it reliably, and the CDR3 follows TCRdb's listing. V gene TRBV29-1 combines with J gene TRBJ2-3; TRBD1, the table's D call, was not compared with the DNA. The CDR3 length equals 23 residues, ends included. CDR1 is SQVTM, CDR2 ANQGSEA, per germline. CDR3 amino acids: CSDMGQIEEGCTFGSGTTDTQYF.

The chain carries TRBV4-2 and TRBJ2-3; D ambiguous. Germline CDR1 reads LGHNA; CDR2 reads YNFKEQ. Between the trimmed V and J ends, which lost 0 bases and 5 bases, there was a span of 6 bases. This CDR3 comprises 13 residues. The CDR3 DNA sequence: TGTGCCAGCAGCCAAGATTGGGGAGATACGCAGTATTTT. Translated, it gives CASSQDWGDTQYF.

V usage is TRBV29-1 and J usage is TRBJ2-5; D is perhaps TRBD1 (6 bases). CDR3 length: 12 residues. V lost 7 bases to trimming and J lost 1 base, with 10 bases between them. Germline V lookup: CDR1 SQVTM, CDR2 ANQGSEA. CDR3 bases: TGCAGCGGCGGACAGTCCCAAGAGACCCAGTACTTC. Protein product: CSGGQSQETQYF.

The chain is built from TRBV29-1 and TRBJ2-1; D might be TRBD2 (5 bases). The CDR3 loop spans 13 amino acids. Germline-derived CDR1 and CDR2 are SQVTM and ANQGSEA. V gave up 4 bases and J gave up 8 bases, with 15 bases separating them. Written as DNA, the CDR3 is TGCAGCGTTGCCAGGCGGGTTTGGGATGAGCAGTTCTTC. Its protein is CSVARRVWDEQFF.

CDR3 in DNA: TGTGCCAGCAGTAGGACAGGGTTCCCAGATACGCAGTATTTT. It encodes CASSRTGFPDTQYF. The J gene is TRBJ2-3, the V gene TRBV6-1; 8 positions match TRBD1. With V trimmed by 5 bases and J by 4 bases, 5 bases remained unmatched. This CDR3 has 14 amino acids. CDR1 is MNHNS and CDR2 is SASEGT in the germline V gene.

This sequence joins TRBV21-1 and TRBJ2-7; the table calls TRBD2, which could not be checked here. TRBV21-1 is a documented pseudogene. The CDR3 consists of 16 residues. The CDR3 nucleotides read TGTGCCAGCAGCCCACTAGCGGGAGTTGGATCCTACGAGCAGTACTTC. As protein: CASSPLAGVGSYEQYF.

This clonotype was counted a few times. The J gene is TRBJ2-3, the V gene TRBV7-2; D is unclear. CDR1 is SGHTA and CDR2 is FQGNSA in the germline V gene. V lost 1 base to trimming and J lost 6 bases, with 11 bases between them. CDR3 length: 14 residues. This CDR3 reads CASSLGSPLDTQYF. The CDR3 region has the DNA TGTGCCAGCAGCTTAGGCAGCCCCTTGGATACGCAGTATTTT.

The V and J genes are TRBV20-1 and TRBJ2-4; TRBD2 aligns across 9 bases. The trim removed 6 bases at V and 10 bases at J, leaving 22 bases unmatched. The germline V gene encodes CDR1 DFQATT and CDR2 SNEGSKA (reference sequence). The CDR3 length is 17 residues. The CDR3 spells CSAYTTGAGPRGGIQYF. Written as DNA, the CDR3 is TGCAGTGCCTATACTACTGGGGCCGGGCCGCGGGGGGGGATTCAGTACTTC.

The chain couples TRBV9 to TRBJ2-3; 7 nucleotides agree with TRBD1. CDR1 SGDLS and CDR2 YYNGEE come from the germline V gene. The trim removed 1 base at V and 5 bases at J, leaving 7 bases unmatched. CDR3 size: 15 residues. Here the CDR3 reads CASSVSQGVEDTQYF. The CDR3 nucleotides are TGTGCCAGCAGCGTAAGCCAGGGGGTAGAAGATACGCAGTATTTT.

This clonotype was picked up a small number of times. The rearrangement joins TRBV20-1 to TRBJ1-2; D possibly corresponds to TRBD1 (5 bases). CDR1 and CDR2 from the germline V gene are DFQATT and SNEGSKA (reference sequence). The V and J ends lost 4 bases and 4 bases respectively, with 25 bases between them. CDR3 length equals 17 residues. The chain's CDR3 is CSAIPQARDSGAYGYTF. The CDR3 region has the DNA TGCAGTGCTATTCCCCAAGCACGAGACTCCGGGGCCTATGGCTACACCTTC.